This T cell receptor (beta chain) stems from a study of cytomegalovirus exposure and HLA in healthy donors (dated by TCRdb to about 2017). For context, the study as a whole: An earlier analysis of some 500 of the donors reported about 250 Gb of sequence data and 100 million to 140 million unique TCR beta sequences from about 179 million T cells. The later analysis used no new phenotypic data to find candidate immune exposures, relying instead on TCR beta sequences and their occurrence across donors. The study was designed to test whether signatures of past pathogen exposure could be identified by cataloging public T cell receptors. In an earlier analysis of 587 of the donors, high-throughput TCR beta sequencing was used to judge whether each TCR beta V gene segment behaved as functional or pseudogenic. Because of strong linkage in the cohort, four or five DR-DQ haplotypes were treated as single units for association and clustering. A later analysis re-analyzed previously published TCR beta repertoires from 600 to 850 donors and added high-resolution HLA genotyping to study TCR occurrence patterns. On average, about 200,000 unique TCR beta nucleotide sequences were sequenced per donor among fewer than 500 genotyped donors of the cohort, with roughly 20% of those sequences being non-productive. The study combined high-throughput TCR immunosequencing, statistical association of individual TCRs with disease status, and machine learning to predict cytomegalovirus infection status. All discovery cohort repertoires had been generated using a single sequencing platform. Genome-wide SNP genotypes for about 60% of the roughly 670 donors were used in a later genetic analysis, which treated that subset as a discovery cohort. Typing coverage varied by locus: about 620-630 donors for A, B, C, DRB1 and DQB1; roughly 510 for DQA1; around 570 for DPA1; 400 to 480 for DPB1. HLA typing covered class I and class II loci at four-digit resolution. Of the roughly 400 genotyped donors, 81% fell in the genetic ancestry cluster associated with self-reported Caucasian donors. Along with the roughly 710-subject first cohort, a separate validation cohort of over a hundred different subjects was used. About 300 gigabases of sequencing data and roughly 80 million unique TCR sequences made up an early release that covered nearly 650 HLA-typed donors. Donor age, sex, ethnicity and CMV serostatus were compiled together with the repertoire data. The study profiled the T cell repertoires of 500 to 800 subjects by immunosequencing and related them to cytomegalovirus serostatus.

Comments on this clone: It has no known antigen specificity.

Via the germline V gene, CDR1 is SGHDT and CDR2 YYEEEE. From cysteine to phenylalanine, the CDR3 is 14 amino acids long. Here the CDR3 DNA is all that survives: 42 bases in frame from base 1. A distance of 18 bases separates the germline ends of V and J, which lose 5 bases and 7 bases respectively. The cohort comprised fewer than 700 healthy bone marrow donors. All cohort members were sampled while nominally healthy, although unrecorded immune exposures were likely present. The donor was CMV seropositive and belonged to the group of more than 250 seropositive cohort members. A peripheral blood sample was provided by each donor, and peripheral blood mononuclear cells were used for TCR beta sequencing. Genomic DNA was extracted from the blood cell samples with the Qiagen DNeasy Blood Extraction Kit. Libraries came from the immunoSEQ multiplex PCR assay. For the multiplex PCR, a mixture combining 60 forward primers for TCR Vbeta segments and 13 reverse primers for TCR Jbeta segments was used. Amplification of the CDR3 region of rearranged TCR beta genes was performed with a multiplex PCR assay on genomic DNA. The amplified TCR beta libraries were sequenced on the Illumina HiSeq System as 87-base-pair reads. Per the authors' processing: In a later analysis, some 80 million unique TCR beta chains were counted across the 500 to 700 repertoires, and approximately 9.9 million of these chains were shared by at least two donors. To remove PCR and sequencing errors, raw reads were error-corrected and collapsed into unique sequences using a nearest-neighbor algorithm that merged closely related sequences. V, D and J gene segments were assigned by aligning CDR3 sequences to IMGT reference sequences. For a sequence to be retained, a match of at least six nucleotides to both a V gene segment and a J gene segment was required. Rearrangements were classified as productive when the CDR3 lacked stop codons and remained in frame with V and J, and all other rearrangements were classified as non-productive. CDR3 was defined according to IMGT convention as the region running from the second conserved V-encoded cysteine to the conserved J-encoded phenylalanine. The earlier analysis of 587 of the donors excluded any sequence lacking an unambiguous match to a single V gene segment. In an earlier analysis of more than 500 of the donors, a V segment was called functional when productive rearrangements were above 56.7%, and segregating when the standard deviation between donors exceeded 5%. A statistical classification framework was built for diagnosing cytomegalovirus status from the catalog of TCR beta chain sequences. In a later analysis, TCR nucleotide sequences were compared against IMGT/GENE-DB human TR gene sequences so that V and J genes could be assigned. In a later analysis, CDR3 sequences and most-parsimonious VDJ recombination scenarios were assigned using the TCRdist pipeline. A later analysis defined each TCR beta chain by its CDR3 amino acid sequence plus V-gene family, and excluded reads lacking a unique V-gene family. In a later analysis, 550 to 650 highly shared, low-generation-probability nucleotide sequences were removed to address suspected cross-contamination and a sequencing artifact. For each public chain, a later analysis derived a clonal expansion index from normalized ranks of inferred template counts within each repertoire. Generation probabilities in a later analysis came from a VDJ recombination model fitted to out-of-frame rearrangements, and those results were checked against IGoR. In a later analysis, hypergeometric tests were used to score TCR-TCR, TCR-HLA and TCR-CMV co-occurrence, with a repertoire-size bias correction applied to TCR pairs. In a later analysis, false discovery rates were estimated by permuting HLA or CMV assignments 20 times. In a later analysis, co-occurring TCRs were grouped using DBSCAN, and TCRdist sequence similarity was added for clustering within HLA-allele-positive subsets. Repertoires with fewer than 30,000 or more than 120,000 public chains, plus five repertoires with anomalous nucleotide sharing, were excluded from co-occurrence clustering. TCRdb holds this immuneACCESS table with in-frame rearrangements only. Some clones are missing; in checked studies, unresolved V genes explain under half, and the rest has no known cause. D and trimming come from the DNA, and the V and J calls and clone size come from that table. The sample table on file contains around 57,000 clones. The ten largest clones take up approximately 11% of the sample.

The investigation overall reported the following: HLA typing was unavailable for some donors at each locus, so association tests used only the typed subset. Most TCR sequences were seen in very few donors, while some public TCRs were found in many individuals. In a later genetic analysis, a missense DCLRE1C variant was associated with V-gene and J-gene trimming of TCR beta chains, and the association was replicated in an independent cohort. A few of the identified cytomegalovirus-associated TCR beta chains were confirmed in vitro to be specific for cytomegalovirus antigens. Because counts were too low, around 17 rarely observed V segments, including chromosome 9 orphons, were left out of the earlier analysis of 500 to 650 of the donors. Immune exposure information for the cohort was limited to CMV serostatus. Only TCR beta chains were sequenced in this cohort, and the absence of alpha or paired-chain data limited detectable features. The 87-base-pair reads could not distinguish some IMGT-functional V segments, including TRBV6-2 and TRBV6-3, so those segments were excluded. In a later analysis, the rate of TCR association differed among HLA loci, with DRB1 alleles having the most associated TCRs and HLA-C alleles having the fewest. The sequencing pipeline was judged likely to have produced a cluster of highly shared sequence variants as a technical artifact. When HLA alleles, especially DR and DQ, strongly co-occurred, attributing TCR associations to individual alleles was difficult. Linkage disequilibrium might explain the correlated functional status among segregating V segments, but an unknown experimental factor could not be excluded. Several of the top co-occurrence clusters appeared to be linked to parvovirus B19, influenza, CMV and Epstein-Barr virus, according to a later analysis. A later genetic analysis reported fewer N-insertions in productive TCRs among donors in an Asian-associated ancestry cluster than the roughly 690-donor mean. A total of 150 to 200 TCR beta chains were listed by the study as associated with cytomegalovirus. Roughly uniform sequencing depth across donors was assumed in presence/absence analyses, although this assumption may not hold. In a later analysis, most CMV-associated TCR beta chains were found to appear HLA-restricted, with HLA associations seemingly driven largely by CMV exposure. In an earlier analysis of 587 of the donors, most TCR beta V segments appeared in productive rearrangements about 90% or about 30% of the time, broadly matching IMGT annotations. A later analysis associated 16,951 TCR beta sequences with specific HLA alleles at a false discovery rate of 0.05. A further reported finding was that TCR beta sequences accurately predicted the HLA-A and HLA-B alleles for most subjects in the first cohort. The authors suggested that the approach could potentially be extended to other disease states and immunological phenotypes. Cytomegalovirus status was reported to be diagnosed by the classifier with high specificity and sensitivity in both the original and validation cohorts. Compared with equally common non-associated chains, HLA-associated TCR beta chains in a later analysis were more clonally expanded and had lower generation probabilities.

This chain is built from TRBV5-6 and TRBJ2-5; the D gene assignment is ambiguous. This clonotype was obtained from a woman aged 45-59 years in good health and CMV-seropositive. The sample was PBMCs. The nucleotides read TGTGCCAGCAGTTCTTACGGCCGACACGGGACCCAGTACTTC. It codes for CASSSYGRHGTQYF. Here the CDR3 is joined to the reference TRBV5-6 and TRBJ2-5 genes, and the full variable domain is: DAGVTQSPTHLIKTRGQQVTLRCSPKSGHDTVSWYQQALGQGPQFIFQYYEEEERQRGNFPDRFSGHQFPNYSSELNVNALLLGDSALYLCASSSYGRHGTQYFGPGTRLLVL.